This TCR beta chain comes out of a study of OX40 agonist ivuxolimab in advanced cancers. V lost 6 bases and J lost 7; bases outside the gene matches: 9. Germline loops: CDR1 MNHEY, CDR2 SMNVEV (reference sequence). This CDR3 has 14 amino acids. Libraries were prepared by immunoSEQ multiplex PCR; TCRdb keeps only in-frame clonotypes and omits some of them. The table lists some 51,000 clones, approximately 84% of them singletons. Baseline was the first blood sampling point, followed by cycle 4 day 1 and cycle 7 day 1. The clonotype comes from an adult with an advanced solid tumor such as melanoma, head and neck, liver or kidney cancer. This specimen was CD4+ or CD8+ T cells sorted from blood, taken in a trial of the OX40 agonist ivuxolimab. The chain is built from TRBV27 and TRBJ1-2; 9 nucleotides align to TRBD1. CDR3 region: CASSHRDRAAGYTF. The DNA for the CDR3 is TGTGCCAGCAGCCACCGGGACAGGGCTGCTGGCTACACCTTC.